The T cell receptor beta chain under discussion was sequenced for a study of tumor and adjacent non-tumor tissue in lung cancer. Study-wide points: Higher tumor TCR diversity was associated with shorter survival. In normal lung, the top 100 clones were significantly more dominant than in tumor.

There are a few counts of this clonotype. The antigen remains unidentified. TCRbeta libraries were built with three rounds of nested PCR, modified from ARM-PCR. TCRdb reprocessed the multiplex PCR reads with MiXCR, giving one entry per CDR3 protein. The profile shows about 66,000 distinct CDR3 sequences, around three quarters of them singletons. The CDR3 spans 13 residues. Germline CDR1 reads DFQATT; CDR2 reads SNEGSKA (reference sequence). Trimming removed 6 bases at V and 1 base at J, with 12 bases between. This sample's RNA came from whole unsorted tissue. V and J are TRBV20-1 and TRBJ1-1, with D possibly being TRBD1 (5 bases). The TCR comes from a man aged 55 to 70 with non-small cell lung cancer. What was sequenced was lung tumor tissue. CDR3 nucleotide sequence: TGCAGTGCCAAGGGGCGGGAGAACACTGAAGCTTTCTTT. It specifies CSAKGRENTEAFF.